The next 3 T cell receptor beta chains were all read from a single sample in a study of Graves' ophthalmopathy and Graves' hyperthyroidism (dated by TCRdb to 2017 to 2018). For sequencing, an Illumina HiSeq 2000 was employed. For repertoire sequencing, TCR beta CDR3 regions were amplified from RNA transcripts. The first round of RT-PCR was done with HTBI primers and the Qiagen OneStep RT-PCR kit, and was followed by a second round of multiplex PCR, then size selection and purification. The raw public reads went through TCRdb reprocessing: fastp at Q25, MiXCR clone calling, in-frame beta chains kept. Each entry merges the rows of one CDR3 protein and shows their most common DNA and genes. The sample yields hundreds of thousands of distinct CDR3 sequences; around a fifth were counted once. Of the sample, around 6.5% falls within the top ten clones. Sequenced sample: peripheral blood. These receptors all come from a woman aged 18-30 years with stable Graves' hyperthyroidism. Some clones in this sample may be carry-over from other donors' samples. Donor details come from another sample of the same person, matched by shared clones.

This clonotype was seen at least ten times. This chain connects TRBV11-2 to TRBJ2-7; D is perhaps TRBD1 or TRBD2 (6 bases each). V dropped 10 bases and J dropped 0 bases, with 22 bases sitting between them. The CDR3 has 16 residues. Germline CDR1 reads SGHAT; CDR2 reads FQNNGV. CDR3 sequence: CATIGLGQTSSYEQYF. The CDR3 nucleotides read TGTGCCACCATTGGTCTTGGACAGACTAGCTCCTACGAGCAGTACTTC.

The chain employs TRBV7-3 and TRBJ2-6, with a possible D match to TRBD2 (5 bases). The germline V gene has CDR1 SGHTA and CDR2 FQGTGA. The CDR3 length is 15 residues. The V gene lost 5 bases and the J gene lost 3 bases, with 11 bases spanning the gap. CDR3 nucleotides: TGTGCCAGCAGCCCCGGGGAAATTGGGGCCAACGTCCTGACTTTC. It codes for CASSPGEIGANVLTF.

Ten or more counts support this clonotype. The rearrangement joins TRBV2 to TRBJ2-7; tentatively, D is TRBD2 (5 bases). V was clipped by 0 bases and J by 6 bases, with 9 bases between them. The CDR3 runs 13 residues. Germline V lookup: CDR1 SNHLY, CDR2 FYNNEI. The CDR3 DNA reads TGTGCCAGCAGTGAAGCAAGGGAGAGCGAGCAGTACTTC. This translates into CASSEARESEQYF.